This passage covers 15 T cell receptor beta chains from one sample sequenced in a study of siplizumab effects on memory and regulatory T cells. Method: immunoSEQ multiplex PCR; TCRdb's copy keeps in-frame clones and lacks some. Of approximately 100,000 clones detected, about 92% appear once; the ten largest clones hold about 0.78%. Specimen: Tregs sorted from blood. The origin of the receptors is a human donor in good health.

This sequence joins TRBV5-5 and TRBJ2-1, with TRBD2 identical over 14 bases. Per the germline V gene, CDR1 is SGHKS and CDR2 is YYEKEE (reference sequence). V lost 0 bases, J lost 6 bases, and 8 bases stayed unmatched. CDR3 length: 18 amino acids. CDR3 sequence: CASSLVTRGLAGANEQFF. The CDR3 DNA sequence: TGTGCCAGCAGCTTGGTAACCCGGGGACTAGCGGGAGCCAATGAGCAGTTCTTC.

The rearrangement joins TRBV11-2 to TRBJ2-7; unclear D gene. V gave up 5 bases and J gave up 3 bases, with 8 bases separating them. Germline V lookup: CDR1 SGHAT, CDR2 FQNNGV. The CDR3 spans 12 residues. The CDR3 region is CASSRLGYEQYF. The CDR3, as DNA: TGTGCCAGCAGCCGACTTGGCTACGAGCAGTACTTC.

The V gene is TRBV11-2, the J gene TRBJ2-5, with a possible D match to TRBD1 (5 bases). The CDR3 totals 15 residues. Deletions cut 1 base from V and 3 bases from J, with 12 bases between. Germline assignment: CDR1 SGHAT and CDR2 FQNNGV. The CDR3 nucleotides read TGTGCCAGCAGCTTAGGGCGACAGAGCAAAGAGACCCAGTACTTC. Its protein product is CASSLGRQSKETQYF.

The chain links TRBV7-2 to TRBJ2-5; no definite D call. The CDR3 sequence is 16 residues long. V lost 0 bases and J 4 bases, leaving 15 bases between the germline ends. Germline CDR1 SGHTA, CDR2 FQGNSA. The CDR3 loop reads CASSLAVWGFRETQYF. Written as DNA, the CDR3 is TGTGCCAGCAGCTTAGCGGTGTGGGGTTTCAGAGAGACCCAGTACTTC.

The rearrangement uses TRBV6-1 and TRBJ1-4; D not resolved. The germline V gene has CDR1 MNHNS and CDR2 SASEGT. V was pared by 5 bases and J by 8 bases, with 18 bases between. The CDR3 is 15 amino acids. As DNA, the CDR3 is TGTGCCAGCAGTCCGACTTTACGACCTCGGGAAAAACTGTTTTTT. Translated, it gives CASSPTLRPREKLFF.

The rearrangement links TRBV5-8 to TRBJ2-4, with TRBD1 matching over 9 bases. Germline V lookup: CDR1 SGHTS, CDR2 YDEGEE. V was clipped by 4 bases and J by 9 bases; unmatched bases: 14. This CDR3 is 16 amino acids long. The CDR3 nucleotides are TGTGCCAGCAGCGCTGGGAGACAGGGGGGCGGGGGCATTCAGTACTTC. This encodes CASSAGRQGGGGIQYF.

The rearrangement links TRBV5-6 to TRBJ2-7, with 9 nucleotides matching TRBD1. CDR3 length equals 13 residues. Germline-derived CDR1 and CDR2 are SGHDT and YYEEEE. V lost 7 bases and J lost 4; bases outside the gene matches: 6. The CDR3 DNA follows: TGTGCCAGCTACGGGACAGGGAAGTACGAGCAGTACTTC. Protein product: CASYGTGKYEQYF.

The chain couples TRBV4-1 to TRBJ1-3; D is undetermined. V was trimmed by 1 base and J by 11 bases, leaving 12 bases between them. The CDR3 covers 13 residues. The V gene's germline CDR1 is MGHRA and CDR2 YSYEKL. The CDR3 DNA is TGCGCCAGCAGCCAAGCCCCCGACGGGGCCATATATTTT. Its protein product is CASSQAPDGAIYF.

This clone was observed once. The chain couples TRBV6-5 to TRBJ2-1; possible D gene TRBD2, 6 bases. The CDR3 runs to 14 residues. CDR1 and CDR2 from the germline V gene are MNHEY and SVGAGI. The V end was cut by 6 bases, the J end by 2 bases, with 11 bases between. The CDR3 nucleotides read TGTGCCAGCAGGGCCCGGGGGACCTACAATGAGCAGTTCTTC. Its protein is CASRARGTYNEQFF.

The CDR3 region has the DNA TGTGCCAGCAGTTACATCGGCAGGGGGCCGATCTATGGCTACACCTTC. Translated: CASSYIGRGPIYGYTF. J is TRBJ1-2 and V is TRBV6-5; 8 positions agree with TRBD1. Germline-derived CDR1 and CDR2 are MNHEY and SVGAGI. The CDR3 extends over 16 amino acids. V was pared by 2 bases and J by 4 bases, with 9 bases of the junction left unmatched.

The V call is TRBV4-2, the J call TRBJ2-7; perhaps D is TRBD1 or TRBD2 (5 bases each). The V gene's germline CDR1 is LGHNA and CDR2 YNFKEQ. Trimming took 1 base from V and 3 from J, leaving 7 bases between them. The CDR3 is 13 residues long. The CDR3 spells CASSQGGGYEQYF. As DNA, the CDR3 is TGTGCCAGCAGCCAAGGTGGGGGCTACGAGCAGTACTTC.

The count of this clone is one. The chain couples TRBV7-9 to TRBJ1-2; TRBD1 might be the D (6 bases). Trimming removed 4 bases at V and 5 bases at J, with 23 bases between. The CDR3 extends over 17 amino acids. Germline V CDR1 and CDR2: SEHNR, FQNEAQ (reference sequence). This chain's CDR3 is CASSSLEQGIRGYGYTF. CDR3 sequence (DNA): TGTGCCAGCAGCTCTCTGGAACAGGGCATCAGAGGGTATGGCTACACCTTC.

DNA of the CDR3: TGCGCCAGCAGCCATAGAGACAGGGGGCGAGGGGGGCAGCCCCAGCATTTT. Its translation: CASSHRDRGRGGQPQHF. V and J are TRBV4-1 and TRBJ1-5, with TRBD1 identical over 10 bases. Germline values: CDR1 MGHRA, CDR2 YSYEKL. After removal of 3 bases from V and 7 bases from J, the junction contained 12 bases not matched to a gene. This CDR3 is 17 amino acids long.

V usage is TRBV5-6 and J usage is TRBJ1-4, with 7 positions matching TRBD1. Trimming cost V 4 bases and J 7 bases; bases outside gene matches: 7. The CDR3 length is 14 residues. Germline CDR1 and CDR2: SGHDT and YYEEEE. Here the CDR3 reads CASSGRGRGEKLFF. The CDR3 region has the DNA TGTGCCAGCAGCGGCAGGGGGAGAGGTGAAAAACTGTTTTTT.

V usage is TRBV7-6 and J usage is TRBJ2-5; D is possibly TRBD1 or TRBD2 (6 bases each). This CDR3 comprises 16 residues. CDR1 is SGHVS, CDR2 FNYEAQ, per germline. V was pared by 1 base and J by 5 bases, with 17 bases between. This CDR3 reads CASSLVNPGAAETQYF. The CDR3 region has the DNA TGTGCCAGCAGCTTAGTGAACCCGGGGGCGGCTGAGACCCAGTACTTC.